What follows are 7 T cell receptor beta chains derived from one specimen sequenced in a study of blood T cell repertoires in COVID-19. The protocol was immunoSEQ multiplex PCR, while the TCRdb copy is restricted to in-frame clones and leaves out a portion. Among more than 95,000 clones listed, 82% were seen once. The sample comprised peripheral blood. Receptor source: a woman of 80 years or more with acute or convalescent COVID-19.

The CDR3 nucleotides read TGTGCCAGCAGCTTGCAGGGGAACACTGAAGCTTTCTTT. Translation gives CASSLQGNTEAFF. This chain joins TRBV11-2 and TRBJ1-1, with D tentatively TRBD1 (5 bases). The CDR3 is made up of 13 amino acids. Germline CDR1 reads SGHAT; CDR2 reads FQNNGV. Trimming shortened V by 3 bases and J by 1 base, and 6 bases separated the two germline ends.

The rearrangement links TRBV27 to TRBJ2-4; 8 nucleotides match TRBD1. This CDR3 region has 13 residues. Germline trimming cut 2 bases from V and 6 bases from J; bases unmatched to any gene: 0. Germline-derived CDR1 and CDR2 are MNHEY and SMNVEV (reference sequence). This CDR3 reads CASSLDRGNIQYF. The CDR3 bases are TGTGCCAGCAGTTTAGACAGGGGAAACATTCAGTACTTC.

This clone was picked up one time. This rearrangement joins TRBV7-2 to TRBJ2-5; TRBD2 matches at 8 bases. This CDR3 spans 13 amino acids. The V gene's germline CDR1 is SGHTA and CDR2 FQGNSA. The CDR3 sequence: CVRLAGHQETQYF. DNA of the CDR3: TGTGTGAGGCTAGCGGGCCACCAAGAGACCCAGTACTTC.

CDR3 sequence (DNA): TGTGCCAGCAGCCCAGGGTTAGGAAACACCATATATTTT. Its protein product is CASSPGLGNTIYF. The chain links TRBV6-5 to TRBJ1-3; possibly TRBD1 for D (5 bases). The germline V gene has CDR1 MNHEY and CDR2 SVGAGI. The CDR3 spans 13 residues. The V and J ends lost 6 bases and 4 bases respectively, with 10 bases between them.

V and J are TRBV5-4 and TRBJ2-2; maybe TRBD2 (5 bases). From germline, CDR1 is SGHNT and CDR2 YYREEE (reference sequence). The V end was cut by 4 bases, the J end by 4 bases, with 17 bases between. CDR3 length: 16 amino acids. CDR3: CASSGNSRVTTGELFF. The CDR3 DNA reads TGTGCCAGCAGCGGCAATTCGCGGGTGACCACCGGGGAGCTGTTTTTT.

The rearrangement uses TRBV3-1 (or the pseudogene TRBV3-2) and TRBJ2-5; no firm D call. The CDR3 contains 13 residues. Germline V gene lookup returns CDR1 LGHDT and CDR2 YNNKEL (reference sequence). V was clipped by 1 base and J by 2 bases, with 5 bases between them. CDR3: CASSQGAQETQYF. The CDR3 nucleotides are TGTGCCAGCAGCCAAGGGGCTCAAGAGACCCAGTACTTC.

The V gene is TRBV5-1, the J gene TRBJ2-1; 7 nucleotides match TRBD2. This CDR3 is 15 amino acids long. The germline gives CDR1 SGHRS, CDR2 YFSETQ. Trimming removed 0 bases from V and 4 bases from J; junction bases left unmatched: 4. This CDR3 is CASSLGLAEYNEQFF. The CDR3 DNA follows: TGCGCCAGCAGCTTGGGGCTAGCGGAATACAATGAGCAGTTCTTC.